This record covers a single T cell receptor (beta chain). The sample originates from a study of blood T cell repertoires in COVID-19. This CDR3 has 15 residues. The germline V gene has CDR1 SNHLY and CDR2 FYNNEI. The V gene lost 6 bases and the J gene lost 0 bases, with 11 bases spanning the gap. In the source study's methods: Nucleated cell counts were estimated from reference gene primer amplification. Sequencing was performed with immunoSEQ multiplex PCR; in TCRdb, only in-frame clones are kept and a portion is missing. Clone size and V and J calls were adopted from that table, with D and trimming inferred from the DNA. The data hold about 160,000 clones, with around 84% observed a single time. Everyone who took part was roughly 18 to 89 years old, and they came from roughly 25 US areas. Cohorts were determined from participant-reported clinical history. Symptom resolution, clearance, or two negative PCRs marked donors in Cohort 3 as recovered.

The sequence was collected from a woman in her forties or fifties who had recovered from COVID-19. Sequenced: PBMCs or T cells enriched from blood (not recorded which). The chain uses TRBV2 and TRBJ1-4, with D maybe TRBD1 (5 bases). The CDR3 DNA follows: TGTGCCAGCAGATTAGGGGTTGCAACTAATGAAAAACTGTTTTTT. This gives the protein CASRLGVATNEKLFF. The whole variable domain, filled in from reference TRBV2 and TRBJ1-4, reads EPEVTQTPSHQVTQMGQEVILRCVPISNHLYFYWYRQILGQKVEFLVSFYNNEISEKSEIFDDQFSVERPDGSNFTLKIRSTKLEDSAMYFCASRLGVATNEKLFFGSGTQLSVL.